Listed below are T cell receptor beta chains from one sample, sequenced in a study of blood T cell repertoires in COVID-19. Sequencing was performed with immunoSEQ multiplex PCR; in TCRdb, only in-frame clones are kept and a portion is missing. The repertoire includes fewer than 40,000 clones, approximately 86% of them detected once, and about 25% sits in the top ten. Specimen: peripheral blood. The receptors shown here come from a woman older than 75 with active or convalescent COVID-19. Both conserved end residues are trimmed from each CDR3. Part of the rows lack a size; the others show once, few, many or a class for expanded clones.

TRBV5-4 | NA | ASSPILRADTQY
TRBV5-4 | NA | ASSPRTGSNEQF
TRBV19 | NA | ASRIGTEFIGELF
TRBV19 | NA | ASSDRRGGNFYEQY
TRBV5-1 | NA | ASSPHPDRDNYGYT
TRBV4-1 | once | ASSQDRTRVEQF
TRBV12-3/TRBV12-4 | NA | ASSRWGGTEAF
TRBV27 | NA | ASSFTVPYTEAF
TRBV3-1/TRBV3-2 | few | ASSPIGTGGSPLH
TRBV5-1 | NA | ASSLLVAQGSTGELF
TRBV4-1 | NA | ASSHRATGSVSTEAF
TRBV10-2 | NA | GAGQGGEKLF
TRBV6-4 | few | ASSDTSGGAGTDTQY
TRBV7-9 | NA | ASRLVRDRGYGYT
TRBV6-5 | NA | ASSPPDTGGDEQF
TRBV2 | NA | ASSLFRQGANGYT
TRBV5-1 | NA | ASSQDPGQAAYEQY
TRBV5-4 | NA | ASSFPQGTKDEQY
TRBV10-3 | NA | AISEKGTGNEKLF
TRBV7-9 | NA | ASSTILPRTGLDQLF
TRBV19 | NA | ASSTSGGRSYEQY
TRBV5-4 | NA | ASRRDNSPLH
TRBV5-5 | NA | ASSLGQGTNGYT
TRBV5-1 | once | ASSLAGTSGGAWYEQY
TRBV23-1 | once | ASSQSLGQRGPQSSYNSPLH
TRBV4-1 | NA | ASSPTTGNYGYT
TRBV6-1 | NA | ASSEGLPPLETQY
TRBV5-1 | NA | ASSPNWDSLAKNIQY
TRBV19 | few | ASSTIRLVRSYNEQF
TRBV18 | NA | ASSPQSYTGTQY
TRBV5-1 | NA | ASSLVAGGVSTSTDTQY
TRBV28 | few | ASRIQTGGTQY
TRBV7-9 | few | ASSLISNEQF
TRBV28 | NA | ASSFGGNQPQH
TRBV30 | NA | ACTPMISYNEQF
TRBV5-1 | NA | ASSLSSGGTQETQY
TRBV19 | NA | ASSSLGGLSGELF
TRBV25-1 | NA | ASSEPRQGGGELF
TRBV23-1 | NA | ASSPPYRENTIY
TRBV7-3 | NA | ASSHTQANMNTGELF
TRBV6-5 | NA | ASRRDSQYNSPLH
TRBV11-3 | once | ASSFDRGDTDTQY
TRBV30 | NA | ASPGTGQTKNSPLH
TRBV30 | once | AWSAEKETQY
TRBV5-4 | NA | ASRASRGRGTDTQY
TRBV7-2 | NA | ASSLASGSTDTQY
TRBV24-1 | NA | ATSDLTDRVDTQY
TRBV4-2 | NA | ASSQEGVQGLTYGYT
TRBV5-1 | NA | ASRRTGDRDYEQY
TRBV25-1 | NA | ASSPGWDNSPLH
TRBV10-3 | NA | ASTIAGTTRQF
TRBV28 | NA | ASSYGTLDLYEQY
TRBV7-9 | NA | ASSPGGGEKLF
TRBV6-1 | NA | ASSGAGARDTQY
TRBV5-1 | NA | ASSLGTGGSEQY